These 2 T cell receptor beta chains were all obtained from the same sample, sequenced in a study of neurological immune-mediated disorders. TCRdb redid the calling of the 5' RACE reads with MiXCR, one entry per CDR3 protein. This table has around 30,000 distinct CDR3 sequences, 12% appearing once. Sequencing was performed on PBMCs. The receptors come from a man in his 60s in good health.

In its sample, this clonotype was seen many times. The genes are TRBV28 and TRBJ1-5, with D uncertain. This CDR3 has 13 residues. Looked up from germline, CDR1 is MDHEN and CDR2 is SYDVKM. Trimming cost V 5 bases and J 4 bases, with 9 bases left between them. The CDR3, as DNA: TGTGCCAGCAGTCAAACCCCGAATCAGCCCCAGCATTTT. As protein: CASSQTPNQPQHF. The whole variable domain, remainder taken from reference TRBV28 and TRBJ1-5, is DVKVTQSSRYLVKRTGEKVFLECVQDMDHENMFWYRQDPGLGLRLIYFSYDVKMKEKGDIPEGYSVSREKKERFSLILESASTNQTSMYLCASSQTPNQPQHFGDGTRLSIL.

This clonotype has a count of ten or more. The chain joins TRBV20-1 to TRBJ2-5; D is perhaps TRBD2 (5 bases). V was pared by 1 base and J by 5 bases, with 20 bases between. The CDR3 consists of 16 residues. The germline V gene has CDR1 DFQATT and CDR2 SNEGSKA (reference sequence). The CDR3 nucleotides read TGCAGTGCTAGAGTTTCGAGGGTCACCCCCAGCGAGACCCAGTACTTC. This sequence encodes CSARVSRVTPSETQYF.